What follows are 2 T cell receptor beta chains derived from one specimen sequenced in a study of T cells in women clearing cervical HPV infection. The table came from immunoSEQ multiplex PCR; TCRdb's copy has only in-frame clones and leaves some out. Here the sample table reports around 20,000 clones. Source material: blood buffy coat. The receptors were sampled from a woman between 18 and 70 years old with a cervical HPV16 infection that either progressed to CIN3+ or cleared (not recorded which).

A note on this clone: One end of the junction does not line up with germline, which may come from a read error. The DNA read from the CDR3 is TGTTCCAGCAGCTCCACGGGGAGGAAGAATTCACCG. Translated: CSSSSTGRKNSP. Given in full, the CDR3 is CSSSSTGRKNSPLFF. The chain recombines TRBV7-9 with TRBJ2-2, with TRBD2 as a possible D gene (6 bases). The read terminates 3 residues ahead of where the CDR3 ends, so the germline J gene completes it. This CDR3 has 15 residues. Germline CDR1 is SEHNR and CDR2 is FQNEAQ (reference sequence). The full variable domain, rest sourced from reference TRBV7-9 and TRBJ2-2, is DTGVSQNPRHKITKRGQNVTFRCDPISEHNRLYWYRQTLGQGPEFLTYFQNEAQLEKSRLLSDRFSAERPKGSFSTLEIQRTEQGDSAMYLCSSSSTGRKNSPLFFGEGSRLTVL.

Remarks on this clone: The read halts 3 residues ahead of the CDR3 end, with the missing end drawn from the germline J gene. In the same sample, other DNA sequences code for this CDR3. The chain has TRBV18 and TRBJ1-2; possibly TRBD1 for D (5 bases). Germline assignment: CDR1 KGHSH and CDR2 LQKENI. This CDR3 is 18 amino acids long. CDR3 amino acids: CASSPRGGAGTAYNDYTF. CDR3 DNA (partial): TGTGCCAGCTCACCCCGCGGCGGGGCGGGGACGGCTTACAATGAC.